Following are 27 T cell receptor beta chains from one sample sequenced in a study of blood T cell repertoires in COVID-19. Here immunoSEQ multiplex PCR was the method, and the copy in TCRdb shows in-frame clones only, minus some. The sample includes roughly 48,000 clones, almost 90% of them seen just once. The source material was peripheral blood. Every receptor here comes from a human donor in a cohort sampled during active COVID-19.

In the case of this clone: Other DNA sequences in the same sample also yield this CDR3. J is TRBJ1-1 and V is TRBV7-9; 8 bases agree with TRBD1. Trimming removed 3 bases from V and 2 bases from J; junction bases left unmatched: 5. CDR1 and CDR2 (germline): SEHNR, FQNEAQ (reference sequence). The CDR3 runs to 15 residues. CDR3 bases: TGTGCCAGCAGCTTTAGACAGGGGACCAACACTGAAGCTTTCTTT. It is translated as CASSFRQGTNTEAFF.

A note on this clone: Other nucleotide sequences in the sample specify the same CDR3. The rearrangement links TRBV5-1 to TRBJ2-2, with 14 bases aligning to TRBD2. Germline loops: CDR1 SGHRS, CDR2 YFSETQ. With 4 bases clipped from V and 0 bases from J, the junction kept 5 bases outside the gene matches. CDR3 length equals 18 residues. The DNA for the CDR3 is TGCGCCAGCAGCCGCGGGACTAGCGGGGGCCCGAACACCGGGGAGCTGTTTTTT. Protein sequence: CASSRGTSGGPNTGELFF.

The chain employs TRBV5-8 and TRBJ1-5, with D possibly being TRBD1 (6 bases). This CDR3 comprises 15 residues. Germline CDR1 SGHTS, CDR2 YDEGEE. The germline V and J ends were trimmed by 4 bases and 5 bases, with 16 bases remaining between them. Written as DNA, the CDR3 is TGTGCCAGCAGCGCCGGGACAAACCGAGATCAGCCCCAGCATTTT. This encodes CASSAGTNRDQPQHF.

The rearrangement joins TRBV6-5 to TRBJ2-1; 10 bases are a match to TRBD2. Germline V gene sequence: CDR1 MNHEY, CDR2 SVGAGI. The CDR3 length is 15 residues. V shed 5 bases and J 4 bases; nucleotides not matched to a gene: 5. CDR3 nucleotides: TGTGCCAGCAGTCCTAGCGGGGGATCTTACAATGAGCAGTTCTTC. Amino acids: CASSPSGGSYNEQFF.

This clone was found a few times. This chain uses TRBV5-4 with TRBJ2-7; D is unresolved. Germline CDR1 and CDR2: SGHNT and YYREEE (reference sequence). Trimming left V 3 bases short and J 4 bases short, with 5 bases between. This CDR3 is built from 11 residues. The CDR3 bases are TGTGCCAGCAGCTCTTTATACGAGCAGTACTTC. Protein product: CASSSLYEQYF. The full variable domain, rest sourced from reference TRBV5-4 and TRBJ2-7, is ETGVTQSPTHLIKTRGQQVTLRCSSQSGHNTVSWYQQALGQGPQFIFQYYREEENGRGNFPPRFSGLQFPNYSSELNVNALELDDSALYLCASSSLYEQYFGPGTRLTVT.

The CDR3 reads CASSHPRTSGGTETQYF. The CDR3 DNA is TGCGCCAGCAGCCATCCTCGGACTAGCGGGGGTACAGAGACCCAGTACTTC. The J gene is TRBJ2-5, the V gene TRBV4-3; 13 positions agree with TRBD2. Germline V gives CDR1 LGHNA, CDR2 YSLEER. The V segment lost 3 bases and the J segment 4 bases; nucleotides outside the gene matches: 8. CDR3 length: 17 residues.

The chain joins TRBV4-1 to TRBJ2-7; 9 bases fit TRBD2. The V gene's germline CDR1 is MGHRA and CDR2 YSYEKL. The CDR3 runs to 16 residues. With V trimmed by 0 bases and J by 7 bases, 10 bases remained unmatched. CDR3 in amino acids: CASSQDSAGGLGEQYF. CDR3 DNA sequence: TGCGCCAGCAGCCAAGATTCGGCGGGGGGGCTGGGAGAGCAGTACTTC.

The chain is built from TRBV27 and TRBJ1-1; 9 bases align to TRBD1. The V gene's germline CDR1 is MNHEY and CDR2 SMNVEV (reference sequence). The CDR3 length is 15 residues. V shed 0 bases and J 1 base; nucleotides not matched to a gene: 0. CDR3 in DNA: TGTGCCAGCAGTTTATCGGACAGGGGGAACACTGAAGCTTTCTTT. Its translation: CASSLSDRGNTEAFF.

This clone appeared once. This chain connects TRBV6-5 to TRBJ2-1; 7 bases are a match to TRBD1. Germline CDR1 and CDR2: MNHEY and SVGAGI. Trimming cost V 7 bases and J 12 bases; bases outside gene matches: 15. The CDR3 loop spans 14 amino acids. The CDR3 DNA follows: TGTGCCAGCACCTCCGGGACAGCTACGGCCGGGCAGTTCTTC. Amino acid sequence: CASTSGTATAGQFF.

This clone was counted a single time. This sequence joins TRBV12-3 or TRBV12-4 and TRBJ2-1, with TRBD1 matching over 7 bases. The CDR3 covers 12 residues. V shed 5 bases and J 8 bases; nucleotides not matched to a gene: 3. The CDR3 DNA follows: TGTGCCAGCAGTAACAGGGGATATGAGCAGTTCTTC. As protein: CASSNRGYEQFF.

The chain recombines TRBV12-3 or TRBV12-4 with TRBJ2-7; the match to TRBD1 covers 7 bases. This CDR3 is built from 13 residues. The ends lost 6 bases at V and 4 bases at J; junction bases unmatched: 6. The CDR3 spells CASRQGSDYEQYF. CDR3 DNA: TGTGCCAGCAGACAGGGGTCTGATTACGAGCAGTACTTC.

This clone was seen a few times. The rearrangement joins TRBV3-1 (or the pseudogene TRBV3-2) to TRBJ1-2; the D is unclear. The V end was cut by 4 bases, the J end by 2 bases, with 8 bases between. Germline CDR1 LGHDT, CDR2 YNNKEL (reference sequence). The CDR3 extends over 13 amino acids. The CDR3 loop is CASSPKANYGYTF. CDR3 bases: TGTGCCAGCAGCCCGAAAGCGAACTATGGCTACACCTTC.

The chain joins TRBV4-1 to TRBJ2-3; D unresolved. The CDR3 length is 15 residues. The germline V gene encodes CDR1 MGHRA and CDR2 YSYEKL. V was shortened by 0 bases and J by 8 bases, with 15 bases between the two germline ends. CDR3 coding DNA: TGCGCCAGCAGCCAAGATCGCCGGAATCGGGTTACGCAGTATTTT. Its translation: CASSQDRRNRVTQYF.

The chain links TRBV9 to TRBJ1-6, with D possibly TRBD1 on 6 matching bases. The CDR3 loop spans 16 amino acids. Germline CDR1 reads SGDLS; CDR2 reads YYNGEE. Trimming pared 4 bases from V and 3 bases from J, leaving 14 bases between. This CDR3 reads CASSTKDSYYNSPLHF. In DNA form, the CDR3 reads TGTGCCAGCAGCACCAAGGACAGCTACTATAATTCACCCCTCCACTTT.

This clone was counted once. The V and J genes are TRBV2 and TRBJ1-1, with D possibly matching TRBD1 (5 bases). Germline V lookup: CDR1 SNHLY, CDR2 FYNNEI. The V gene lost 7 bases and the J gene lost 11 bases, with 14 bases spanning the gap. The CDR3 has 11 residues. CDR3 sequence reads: CASTRDFGAFF. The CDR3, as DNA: TGTGCCAGCACCCGGGACTTTGGGGCTTTCTTT.

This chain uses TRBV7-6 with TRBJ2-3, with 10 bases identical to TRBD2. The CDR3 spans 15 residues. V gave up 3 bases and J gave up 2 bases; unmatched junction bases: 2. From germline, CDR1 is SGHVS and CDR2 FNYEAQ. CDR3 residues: CASSFGLAATDTQYF. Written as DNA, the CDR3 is TGTGCCAGCAGCTTCGGACTAGCGGCCACAGATACGCAGTATTTT.

CDR3 in amino acids: CAIRDSTQETQYF. CDR3 sequence (DNA): TGTGCCATCAGGGACTCCACTCAAGAGACCCAGTACTTC. The rearrangement links TRBV10-3 to TRBJ2-5; D is perhaps TRBD2 (5 bases). Germline V gene data show CDR1 as ENHRY and CDR2 as SYGVKD. This CDR3 is 13 amino acids long. The V end lost 6 bases, the J end lost 2 bases, and 10 bases lay between the germline ends.

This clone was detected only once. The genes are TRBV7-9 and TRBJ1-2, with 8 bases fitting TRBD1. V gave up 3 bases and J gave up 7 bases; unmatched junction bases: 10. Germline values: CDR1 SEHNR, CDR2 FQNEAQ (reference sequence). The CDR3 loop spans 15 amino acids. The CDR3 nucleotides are TGTGCCAGCAGCTTTCACGACAGGGGAAATGTTGGCTACACCTTC. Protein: CASSFHDRGNVGYTF.

CDR3 residues: CASSQVRDYTF. In nucleotides, the CDR3 is TGTGCCAGCAGCCAAGTGAGGGACTACACCTTC. The J gene is TRBJ1-2, the V gene TRBV3-1 (or the pseudogene TRBV3-2); D remains unclear. Trimming cost V 1 base and J 10 bases, with 7 bases left between them. CDR1 LGHDT and CDR2 YNNKEL come from the germline V gene (reference sequence). The CDR3 extends over 11 amino acids.

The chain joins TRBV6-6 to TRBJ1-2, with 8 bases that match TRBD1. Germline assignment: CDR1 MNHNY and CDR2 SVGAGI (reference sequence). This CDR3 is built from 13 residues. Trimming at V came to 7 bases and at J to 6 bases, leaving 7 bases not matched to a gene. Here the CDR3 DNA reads TGTGCCAGCAACCAGGACAGGGCCCATGGCTACACCTTC. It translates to CASNQDRAHGYTF.

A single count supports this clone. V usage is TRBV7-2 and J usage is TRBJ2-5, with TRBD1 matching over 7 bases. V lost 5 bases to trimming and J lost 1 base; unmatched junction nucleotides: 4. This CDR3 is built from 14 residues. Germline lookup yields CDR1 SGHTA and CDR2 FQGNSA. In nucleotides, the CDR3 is TGTGCCAGCAGCCTGTGGACAGGCCAAGAGACCCAGTACTTC. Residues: CASSLWTGQETQYF.

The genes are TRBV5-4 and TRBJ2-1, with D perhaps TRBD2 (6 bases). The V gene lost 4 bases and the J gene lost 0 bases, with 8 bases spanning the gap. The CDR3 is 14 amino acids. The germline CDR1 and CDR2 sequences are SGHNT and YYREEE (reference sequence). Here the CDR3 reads CASSPGSSYNEQFF. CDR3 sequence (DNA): TGTGCCAGCAGCCCCGGGAGCTCCTACAATGAGCAGTTCTTC.

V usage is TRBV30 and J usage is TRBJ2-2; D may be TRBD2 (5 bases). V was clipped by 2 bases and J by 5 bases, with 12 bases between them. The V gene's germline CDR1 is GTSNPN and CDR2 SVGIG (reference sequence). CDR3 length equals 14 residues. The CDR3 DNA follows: TGTGCCTGGAGTAGAGTCCCGGGGACCGGGGAGCTGTTTTTT. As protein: CAWSRVPGTGELFF.

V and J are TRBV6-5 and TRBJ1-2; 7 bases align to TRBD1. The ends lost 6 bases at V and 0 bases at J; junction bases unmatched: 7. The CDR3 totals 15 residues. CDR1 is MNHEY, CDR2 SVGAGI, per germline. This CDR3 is CASRPTGTPNYGYTF. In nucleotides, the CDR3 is TGTGCCAGCAGGCCGACAGGGACCCCTAACTATGGCTACACCTTC.

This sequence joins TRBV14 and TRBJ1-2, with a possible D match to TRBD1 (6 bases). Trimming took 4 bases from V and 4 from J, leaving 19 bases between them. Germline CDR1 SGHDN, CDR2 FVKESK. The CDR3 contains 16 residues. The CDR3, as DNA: TGTGCCAGCAGCCCCCTATCAGGGGCGCTACTCTATGGCTACACCTTC. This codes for CASSPLSGALLYGYTF.

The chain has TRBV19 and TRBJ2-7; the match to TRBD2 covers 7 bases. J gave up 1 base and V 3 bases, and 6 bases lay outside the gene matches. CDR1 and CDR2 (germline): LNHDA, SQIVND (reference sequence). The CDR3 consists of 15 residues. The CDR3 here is CASSMQGGGSYEQYF. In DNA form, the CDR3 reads TGTGCCAGTAGTATGCAGGGCGGGGGTTCCTACGAGCAGTACTTC.

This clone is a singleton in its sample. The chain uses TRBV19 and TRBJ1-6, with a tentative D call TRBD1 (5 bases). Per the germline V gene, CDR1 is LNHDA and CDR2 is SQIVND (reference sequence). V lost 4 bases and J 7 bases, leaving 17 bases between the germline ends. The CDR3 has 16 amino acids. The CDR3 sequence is CASSTPRQSVNSPLHF. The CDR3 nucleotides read TGTGCCAGTAGTACCCCCCGACAGTCTGTGAATTCACCCCTCCACTTT. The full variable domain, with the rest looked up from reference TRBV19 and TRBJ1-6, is DGGITQSPKYLFRKEGQNVTLSCEQNLNHDAMYWYRQDPGQGLRLIYYSQIVNDFQKGDIAEGYSVSREKKESFPLTVTSAQKNPTAFYLCASSTPRQSVNSPLHFGNGTRLTVT.